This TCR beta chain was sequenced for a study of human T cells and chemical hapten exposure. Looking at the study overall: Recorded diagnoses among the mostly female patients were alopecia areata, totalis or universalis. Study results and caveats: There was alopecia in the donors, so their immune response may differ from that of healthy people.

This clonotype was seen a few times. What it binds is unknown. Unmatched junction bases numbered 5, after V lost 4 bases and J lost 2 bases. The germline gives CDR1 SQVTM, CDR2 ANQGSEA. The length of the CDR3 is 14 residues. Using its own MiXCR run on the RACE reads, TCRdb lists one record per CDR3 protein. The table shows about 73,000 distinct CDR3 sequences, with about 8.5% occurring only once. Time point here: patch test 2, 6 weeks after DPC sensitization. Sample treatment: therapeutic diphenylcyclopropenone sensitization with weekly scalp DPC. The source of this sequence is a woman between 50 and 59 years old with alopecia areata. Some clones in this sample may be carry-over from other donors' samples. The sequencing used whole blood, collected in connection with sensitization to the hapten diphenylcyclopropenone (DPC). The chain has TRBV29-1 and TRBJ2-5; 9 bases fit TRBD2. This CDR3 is CSVGMAGGQETQYF. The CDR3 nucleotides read TGCAGCGTTGGGATGGCGGGGGGGCAAGAGACCCAGTACTTC. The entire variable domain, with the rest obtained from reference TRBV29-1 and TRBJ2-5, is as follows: SAVISQKPSRDICQRGTSLTIQCQVDSQVTMMFWYRQQPGQSLTLIATANQGSEATYESGFVIDKFPISRPNLTFSTLTVSNMSPEDSSIYLCSVGMAGGQETQYFGPGTRLLVL.